The 10 T cell receptor beta chains below all came from one sample that was sequenced in a study of radiation and T cells in renal cell carcinoma. Time point denoted: blood 4 weeks post-SBRT, at nephrectomy. Treatment defined: 15 Gy SBRT to primary tumor, nephrectomy 4 weeks later. Libraries were prepared by immunoSEQ multiplex PCR; TCRdb keeps only in-frame clonotypes and omits some of them. The table shows over 120,000 clones, with 75% to 90% occurring only once. This specimen consisted of blood, obtained from a patient whose treatment included radiotherapy and nephrectomy. These receptors were taken from a woman aged 50 to 60 with renal cell carcinoma.

The CDR3 DNA follows: TGTGCCAGCAGCTTGGCCGTCAGACGTTCACAAGAGACCCAGTACTTC. It yields the protein CASSLAVRRSQETQYF. The chain combines TRBV5-4 with TRBJ2-5; no reliable D call. The germline gives CDR1 SGHNT, CDR2 YYREEE (reference sequence). Trimming stripped 0 bases from V and 2 bases from J, with 14 bases between. The length of the CDR3 is 16 residues.

The gene calls are TRBV7-9 and TRBJ2-1; 9 bases agree with TRBD2. J gave up 7 bases and V 4 bases, and 14 bases lay outside the gene matches. This CDR3 region has 17 residues. CDR1 is SEHNR, CDR2 FQNEAQ, per germline (reference sequence). This CDR3 is CASSYPRIAGAQNEQFF. CDR3 DNA sequence: TGTGCCAGCAGCTATCCCCGAATAGCGGGGGCCCAAAATGAGCAGTTCTTC.

The chain links TRBV7-2 to TRBJ1-2; D unresolved. The germline V gene encodes CDR1 SGHTA and CDR2 FQGNSA. V was cut by 5 bases and J by 4 bases, with 8 bases left in between. The CDR3 is made up of 12 amino acids. For the CDR3, the DNA is TGTGCCAGCAGCCTTATGGGCTATGGCTACACCTTC. Translating it yields CASSLMGYGYTF. The full variable domain, completed using reference TRBV7-2 and TRBJ1-2, is GAGVSQSPSNKVTEKGKDVELRCDPISGHTALYWYRQSLGQGLEFLIYFQGNSAPDKSGLPSDRFSAERTGGSVSTLTIQRTQQEDSAVYLCASSLMGYGYTFGSGTRLTVV.

This clone was seen just once. The rearrangement links TRBV28 to TRBJ1-5; tentatively, D is TRBD1 (5 bases). The length of the CDR3 is 14 residues. V was clipped by 2 bases and J by 5 bases, with 10 bases between them. Germline V gene lookup returns CDR1 MDHEN and CDR2 SYDVKM. The CDR3 sequence: CASSLRGIYQPQHF. In nucleotides, the CDR3 is TGTGCCAGCAGTTTAAGGGGAATATATCAGCCCCAGCATTTT.

The rearrangement links TRBV7-8 to TRBJ1-5; 7 bases fit TRBD1. V was pared by 5 bases and J by 1 base, with 5 bases of the junction left unmatched. This CDR3 is built from 15 residues. Germline loops: CDR1 SGHVS, CDR2 FQNEAQ. Here the CDR3 DNA reads TGTGCCAGCAGCCGACAGGGTTTAAGCAATCAGCCCCAGCATTTT. Its translation: CASSRQGLSNQPQHF.

This clone has just one count. The V and J genes are TRBV28 and TRBJ1-1; D gene unclear. CDR3 size: 12 residues. V was trimmed by 2 bases and J by 9 bases, leaving 10 bases between them. Looked up from germline, CDR1 is MDHEN and CDR2 is SYDVKM. The CDR3 reads CASSLRRIQAFF. DNA of the CDR3: TGTGCCAGCAGTTTAAGGAGGATCCAAGCTTTCTTT.

The chain employs TRBV4-3 and TRBJ2-7; D is undetermined. The CDR3 extends over 14 amino acids. V was clipped by 0 bases and J by 6 bases, with 12 bases between them. CDR1 LGHNA and CDR2 YSLEER come from the germline V gene. CDR3 sequence (DNA): TGCGCCAGCAGCCAAGACCCCAGTGGGGTCGAGCAGTACTTC. Protein sequence: CASSQDPSGVEQYF.

In nucleotides, the CDR3 is TGCGCCAGCAGCCAACTACGGACAGGGATCTACGAGCAGTACTTC. This translates into CASSQLRTGIYEQYF. V usage is TRBV4-3 and J usage is TRBJ2-7; 8 bases are shared with TRBD1. The CDR3 totals 15 residues. The V gene's germline CDR1 is LGHNA and CDR2 YSLEER. Losses at the gene ends were 2 bases for V and 3 bases for J; bases not matched to a gene: 6.

The rearrangement uses TRBV19 and TRBJ1-2, with unresolved D. The V end was cut by 5 bases, the J end by 0 bases, with 4 bases between. Germline V gene sequence: CDR1 LNHDA, CDR2 SQIVND (reference sequence). The CDR3 totals 12 residues. The CDR3 spells CASSGTNYGYTF. The CDR3 nucleotides read TGTGCCAGTAGTGGGACTAACTATGGCTACACCTTC.

CDR3 sequence: CASSQGSGVAYEQFF. The CDR3 DNA follows: TGTGCCAGCAGCCAAGGTAGCGGGGTTGCTTATGAGCAGTTCTTC. The V gene is TRBV14, the J gene TRBJ2-1; 8 bases match TRBD2. CDR1 and CDR2 from the germline V gene are SGHDN and FVKESK. There are 15 residues in the CDR3. Trimming cost V 1 base and J 8 bases; bases outside gene matches: 7.